A selection of T cell receptor beta chains follows, all from one sample in a study of monozygotic twins with inflammatory bowel disease. For each CDR3 protein, TCRdb gives one entry from its re-call of the 5' RACE reads, without DNA. The sample table includes 150,000 to 200,000 distinct CDR3 sequences. Specimen: blood. Receptor source: a human donor with ulcerative colitis or Crohn's disease, or a healthy co-twin of an affected twin (not recorded which). CDR3s include the opening cysteine and the closing phenylalanine or tryptophan. Each record gives: V gene, J gene, CDR3 protein.

>TRBV5-1|TRBJ2-2
CASSLTGDANTGELFF
>TRBV5-6|TRBJ2-3
CASSLVGLADTDTQYF
>TRBV4-1|TRBJ2-1
CASSQAAGTRSYNEQFF
>TRBV12-3/TRBV12-4|TRBJ2-1
CASTDKAETLPNNEQFF
>TRBV3-1|TRBJ1-1
CASSPSRGGGNTEAFF
>TRBV7-3|TRBJ2-3
CASSLAGGIDTQYF
>TRBV7-2|TRBJ1-2
CASSFPNYGYTF
>TRBV6-2/TRBV6-3|TRBJ2-1
CASRDLSSGSYNEQFF
>TRBV7-9|TRBJ1-3
CASSEGISGNTIYF
>TRBV7-2|TRBJ2-3
CASSLVSGSKDTQYF
>TRBV9|TRBJ2-4
CASSGGGGLGAKNIQYF
>TRBV28|TRBJ1-5
CASSLVSGQPQHF
>TRBV20-1|TRBJ1-4
CSARERATNEKLFF
>TRBV11-2|TRBJ1-4
CASSSDRGRDKLFF
>TRBV4-1|TRBJ2-7
CASSQTGTSDYEQYF
>TRBV5-1|TRBJ2-2
CASSGDEQVRVTGELFF
>TRBV6-2/TRBV6-3|TRBJ2-7
CASSPDSLTYEQYF
>TRBV28|TRBJ2-1
CASSDTSGRAGEQFF
>TRBV7-2|TRBJ1-1
CASSSLARTEAFF
>TRBV9|TRBJ1-1
CASSSLEDRASAFF
>TRBV6-1|TRBJ2-1
CASRAGGTAYNEQFF
>TRBV24-1|TRBJ2-5
CATSDFFLAGGRETQYF
>TRBV11-2|TRBJ1-6
CASSPEDSPLHF
>TRBV24-1|TRBJ2-1
CATSDPRGHRYNEQFF
>TRBV25-1|TRBJ2-3
CASSERERKKADTQYF
>TRBV30|TRBJ2-7
CAWSRQGAGEQYF
>TRBV10-3|TRBJ2-2
CAISSAMTGELFF
>TRBV20-1|TRBJ2-3
CVTSGSTDTQYF
>TRBV27|TRBJ1-1
CASSGGTGNTEAFF
>TRBV5-1|TRBJ2-1
CASSSGLAENNEQFF
>TRBV7-8|TRBJ1-5
CASSLTGTQPQHF
>TRBV5-1|TRBJ1-1
CASSRGPEAFF